This T cell receptor (beta chain) was documented in a study of monozygotic twins with inflammatory bowel disease. Findings and limits, study-wide: Distinction of different T cell subtypes was not possible.

The CDR3 sequence is 19 residues long. CDR1 is LGHDT, CDR2 YNNKEL, per germline (reference sequence). T cells were not sorted, and total RNA was isolated straight from whole blood. TCRdb re-called the 5' RACE reads and catalogs CDR3 proteins one per entry, DNA excluded. The sample data list under 200,000 distinct CDR3 sequences. In regard to this clonotype: Its antigen is unidentified.

The chain joins TRBV3-1 to TRBJ2-3; TCRdb gives TRBD1 as the D gene, but with no DNA this cannot be confirmed. Material: blood. The source of this sequence is a human donor with ulcerative colitis or Crohn's disease, or a healthy co-twin of an affected twin (not recorded which). The CDR3 sequence is CASSQDPTGRSSDADTQYF.